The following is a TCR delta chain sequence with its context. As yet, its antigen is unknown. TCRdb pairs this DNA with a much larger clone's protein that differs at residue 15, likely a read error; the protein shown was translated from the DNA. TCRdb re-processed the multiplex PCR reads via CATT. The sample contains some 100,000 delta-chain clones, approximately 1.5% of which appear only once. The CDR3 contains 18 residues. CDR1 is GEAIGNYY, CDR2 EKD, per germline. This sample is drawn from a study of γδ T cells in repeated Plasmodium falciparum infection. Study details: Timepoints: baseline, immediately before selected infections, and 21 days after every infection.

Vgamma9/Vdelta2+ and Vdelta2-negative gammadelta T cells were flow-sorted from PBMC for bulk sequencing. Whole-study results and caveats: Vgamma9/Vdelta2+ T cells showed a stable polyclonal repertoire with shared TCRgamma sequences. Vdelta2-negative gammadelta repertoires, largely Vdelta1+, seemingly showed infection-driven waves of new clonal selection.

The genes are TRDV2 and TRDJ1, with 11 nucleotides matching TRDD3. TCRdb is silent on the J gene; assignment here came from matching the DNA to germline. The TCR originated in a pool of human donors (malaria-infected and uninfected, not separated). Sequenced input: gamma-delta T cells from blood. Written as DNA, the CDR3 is TGTGCCTGTGACACACGACTGGGGGATAAGAAACACACCGATAGACTCATCTTT. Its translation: CACDTRLGDKKHTDRLIF.